The 26 T cell receptor beta chains below come from one sample, sequenced in a study of blood T cell repertoires in COVID-19. The assay was immunoSEQ multiplex PCR, and TCRdb's table has in-frame clones only and misses some. The data show 310,000 or so clones, 87% seen once. Sequenced material: peripheral blood. These receptors all come from a man aged 25-40 years with COVID-19, enrolled during active disease.

The V gene is TRBV6-1, the J gene TRBJ1-3, with a weak D call TRBD1 (6 bases). CDR3 size: 16 residues. The germline V and J ends were trimmed by 4 bases and 1 base, with 14 bases remaining between them. Germline assignment: CDR1 MNHNS and CDR2 SASEGT. CDR3 amino acids: CASSGQEDLSGNTIYF. In nucleotides, the CDR3 is TGTGCCAGCAGTGGACAGGAGGATTTATCTGGAAACACCATATATTTT.

This chain connects TRBV7-8 to TRBJ2-7; 9 bases fit TRBD1. The V gene end was trimmed by 4 bases and the J gene end by 2 bases; junction bases not matched to a gene: 6. The germline V gene has CDR1 SGHVS and CDR2 FQNEAQ. The length of the CDR3 is 15 residues. CDR3 DNA sequence: TGTGCCAGCAGCTGGATACAGGGGGCCCCCTACGAGCAGTACTTC. This codes for CASSWIQGAPYEQYF.

V is TRBV25-1 and J is TRBJ1-2; D remains ambiguous. CDR1 MGHDK and CDR2 SYGVNS come from the germline V gene. The V end was cut by 6 bases, the J end by 4 bases, with 15 bases between. This CDR3 is 14 amino acids long. The CDR3 coding sequence is TGTGCCAGCAGCCAAGAGGGCGGCAGCTATGGCTACACCTTC. It yields the protein CASSQEGGSYGYTF.

This chain uses TRBV12-3 or TRBV12-4 with TRBJ2-3, with no clear D. The CDR3 has 13 residues. The V end lost 9 bases, the J end lost 6 bases, and 16 bases lay between the germline ends. The CDR3 bases are TGTGCCAGTAACCTCAGTCAGAGGGATACGCAGTATTTT. It is translated as CASNLSQRDTQYF.

This clone was found once. The chain joins TRBV7-8 to TRBJ2-2; a weak D match, TRBD1 (5 bases). The CDR3 spans 14 residues. Trimming stripped 3 bases from V and 8 bases from J, with 13 bases between. Germline CDR1 SGHVS, CDR2 FQNEAQ. The CDR3 bases are TGTGCCAGCAGCTTGTACCAGGGCATAGGGGAGCTGTTTTTT. It specifies CASSLYQGIGELFF.

The chain carries TRBV19 and TRBJ1-5, with 8 bases identical to TRBD1. There are 14 residues in the CDR3. V dropped 6 bases and J dropped 10; count of bases not matched to a gene: 11. Germline values: CDR1 LNHDA, CDR2 SQIVND (reference sequence). The CDR3 protein is CASSPGDRLLPQHF. CDR3 coding DNA: TGTGCCAGTAGCCCGGGGGACAGGCTACTACCCCAGCATTTT.

This chain uses TRBV6-5 with TRBJ2-7, with a weak D call TRBD1 (6 bases). Germline-derived CDR1 and CDR2 are MNHEY and SVGAGI. The CDR3 sequence is 14 residues long. Trimming left V 6 bases short and J 2 bases short, with 14 bases between. DNA for the CDR3: TGTGCCAGCAGACCCAGACAGGTGACCTACGAGCAGTACTTC. Translation: CASRPRQVTYEQYF.

The J gene is TRBJ2-7, the V gene TRBV27; the D gene is possibly TRBD2 (6 bases). The ends were cut back, 2 bases at V and 2 bases at J, with 10 bases in the middle. The germline gives CDR1 MNHEY, CDR2 SMNVEV (reference sequence). The CDR3 is 14 amino acids. This CDR3 is CASSLKSGAYEQYF. As DNA, the CDR3 is TGTGCCAGCAGTTTAAAGTCGGGGGCCTACGAGCAGTACTTC.

The chain carries TRBV11-2 and TRBJ1-6; a weak D match, TRBD1 (6 bases). Trimming took 6 bases from V and 6 from J, leaving 15 bases between them. The CDR3 covers 15 residues. The germline gives CDR1 SGHAT, CDR2 FQNNGV. Written as DNA, the CDR3 is TGTGCCAGCAGAACGGGACATCCGGTTAATTCACCCCTCCACTTT. This encodes CASRTGHPVNSPLHF.

The chain couples TRBV7-8 to TRBJ2-6, with 12 positions matching TRBD1. The CDR3 runs 17 residues. Germline V lookup: CDR1 SGHVS, CDR2 FQNEAQ. V shed 3 bases and J 3 bases; nucleotides not matched to a gene: 3. The CDR3, as DNA: TGTGCCAGCAGCTTCAGGGACAGGGGGCTTGGGGCCAACGTCCTGACTTTC. Translated, it gives CASSFRDRGLGANVLTF.

A few counts support this clone. Written as DNA, the CDR3 is TGCAGCGTTGAAGATGGGGGGGGCGGCAATCAGCCCCAGCATTTT. This sequence encodes CSVEDGGGGNQPQHF. The chain carries TRBV29-1 and TRBJ1-5, with D perhaps TRBD1 (6 bases). There are 15 residues in the CDR3. V was pared by 0 bases and J by 2 bases, with 11 bases between. CDR1 SQVTM and CDR2 ANQGSEA come from the germline V gene.

The chain has TRBV2 and TRBJ1-5; 10 positions agree with TRBD1. After removal of 3 bases from V and 0 bases from J, the junction contained 2 bases not matched to a gene. Germline values: CDR1 SNHLY, CDR2 FYNNEI. The CDR3 totals 16 residues. CDR3 nucleotide sequence: TGTGCCAGCAGTGAGGGACAGGGGCCTAGCAATCAGCCCCAGCATTTT. Translated: CASSEGQGPSNQPQHF.

This clone was recorded a few times. The chain combines TRBV6-5 with TRBJ1-2; D is ambiguous. This CDR3 spans 14 amino acids. The germline CDR1 and CDR2 sequences are MNHEY and SVGAGI. V lost 1 base and J 1 base, leaving 7 bases between the germline ends. The CDR3 region has the DNA TGTGCCAGCAGTTACTTGGCAATTAACTATGGCTACACCTTC. This sequence encodes CASSYLAINYGYTF.

The chain is built from TRBV7-2 and TRBJ2-7; 9 bases map to TRBD2. This CDR3 is 15 amino acids long. Per germline, CDR1 SGHTA and CDR2 FQGNSA. V shed 5 bases and J 2 bases; nucleotides not matched to a gene: 7. The CDR3 nucleotides are TGTGCCAGCAGCCCGGTAGGGACTAGCACCTACGAGCAGTACTTC. Amino acids: CASSPVGTSTYEQYF.

The chain is built from TRBV11-3 and TRBJ2-7; 10 bases align to TRBD2. Per the germline V gene, CDR1 is SGHNT and CDR2 is YENEEA. The CDR3 has 16 amino acids. Unmatched junction bases numbered 8, after V lost 3 bases and J lost 3 bases. CDR3 sequence (DNA): TGTGCCAGCAGCTTCTCTAGCGGGAGCCCCCTCTACGAGCAGTACTTC. It is translated as CASSFSSGSPLYEQYF.

This clone appeared a single time. CDR3 nucleotide sequence: TGTGCCAGTAGTATCGGAGGGGTTAGGGTTATGAACACTGAAGCTTTCTTT. Protein sequence: CASSIGGVRVMNTEAFF. This chain connects TRBV19 to TRBJ1-1, with a weak D call TRBD1 (5 bases). Trimming took off 3 bases at V and 0 bases at J, with 17 bases between the two ends. The CDR3 has 17 amino acids. The germline CDR1 and CDR2 sequences are LNHDA and SQIVND (reference sequence). The full variable domain, with the rest looked up from reference TRBV19 and TRBJ1-1, is DGGITQSPKYLFRKEGQNVTLSCEQNLNHDAMYWYRQDPGQGLRLIYYSQIVNDFQKGDIAEGYSVSREKKESFPLTVTSAQKNPTAFYLCASSIGGVRVMNTEAFFGQGTRLTVV.

The genes are TRBV4-3 and TRBJ1-5; D unclear. The CDR3 is 15 residues long. Germline lookup yields CDR1 LGHNA and CDR2 YSLEER. Deletions cut 0 bases from V and 3 bases from J, with 9 bases between. CDR3 protein: CASSQDLRSNQPQHF. CDR3 DNA sequence: TGCGCCAGCAGCCAAGATTTGAGGTCCAATCAGCCCCAGCATTTT.

The chain has TRBV27 and TRBJ2-3; 10 positions match TRBD2. The germline CDR1 and CDR2 sequences are MNHEY and SMNVEV (reference sequence). The V and J ends lost 4 bases and 2 bases, in that order; junction bases with no gene match: 6. The CDR3 is 16 amino acids. The CDR3: CASSWELAGVTDTQYF. The DNA of the CDR3 is TGTGCCAGCAGTTGGGAGCTAGCGGGAGTCACAGATACGCAGTATTTT.

This chain joins TRBV4-3 and TRBJ2-7; D is possibly TRBD2 (6 bases). The CDR3 covers 14 residues. Trimming left V 0 bases short and J 0 bases short, with 6 bases between. CDR1 and CDR2 (germline): LGHNA, YSLEER. The CDR3, as DNA: TGCGCCAGCAGCCAAGAGACTAGCTCCTACGAGCAGTACTTC. Protein sequence: CASSQETSSYEQYF.

On this clone itself: An end of the junction differs from the germline gene, which may be a read error. The V and J genes are TRBV5-8 and TRBJ1-4; TRBD1 matches at 8 bases. There are 11 residues in the CDR3. Germline-derived CDR1 and CDR2 are SGHTS and YDEGEE. In DNA, the CDR3 is TGTGCCAGCAGCCAGGACAGGGTCGCTGTTTTT. Its translation: CASSQDRVAVF.

The chain has TRBV7-2 and TRBJ1-3; D might be TRBD1 (5 bases). Germline CDR1 and CDR2: SGHTA and FQGNSA. The CDR3 runs to 16 residues. Trimming took 1 base from V and 10 from J, leaving 20 bases between them. The CDR3 sequence: CASSLGLNRGYGTIYF. The CDR3 DNA sequence: TGTGCCAGCAGCTTAGGGCTAAACCGGGGGTACGGGACCATATATTTT.

The chain has TRBV20-1 and TRBJ1-2; perhaps TRBD1 as D (6 bases). CDR3 size: 14 residues. The V and J ends lost 3 bases and 0 bases respectively, with 11 bases between them. The V gene's germline CDR1 is DFQATT and CDR2 SNEGSKA (reference sequence). For the CDR3, the DNA is TGCAGTGCTAGTGGGGGCCCTACTAACTATGGCTACACCTTC. This codes for CSASGGPTNYGYTF.

The chain joins TRBV6-5 to TRBJ1-2, with D maybe TRBD1 (5 bases). V lost 11 bases and J 0 bases, leaving 19 bases between the germline ends. The germline gives CDR1 MNHEY, CDR2 SVGAGI. This CDR3 has 15 amino acids. The CDR3 here is CAVRDFPSPNYGYTF. DNA for the CDR3: TGTGCCGTTCGGGACTTCCCCAGCCCTAACTATGGCTACACCTTC.

This chain uses TRBV6-2 or TRBV6-3 with TRBJ2-1; 10 bases are a match to TRBD2. CDR1 MNHEY and CDR2 SVGEGT come from the germline V gene. The CDR3 has 16 amino acids. With V trimmed by 5 bases and J by 4 bases, 8 bases remained unmatched. The CDR3 nucleotides are TGTGCCAGCAGTAGACCCCAACTAGCGGGATACAATGAGCAGTTCTTC. Protein product: CASSRPQLAGYNEQFF.

The chain carries TRBV28 and TRBJ2-7; 10 positions agree with TRBD2. The CDR3 loop spans 19 amino acids. Losses at the gene ends were 9 bases for V and 2 bases for J; bases not matched to a gene: 22. Germline CDR1 MDHEN, CDR2 SYDVKM. The CDR3 bases are TGTGCCAGTTCATACCGGACACCTGGGCCTAGCGGGAGCCCCTACGAGCAGTACTTC. Translation: CASSYRTPGPSGSPYEQYF.

The chain has TRBV11-2 and TRBJ2-1; 8 bases fit TRBD1. The CDR3 loop spans 16 amino acids. The V gene's germline CDR1 is SGHAT and CDR2 FQNNGV. The V gene end was trimmed by 0 bases and the J gene end by 3 bases; junction bases not matched to a gene: 4. CDR3 in amino acids: CASSLEQGGHYNEQFF. CDR3 bases: TGTGCCAGCAGCTTAGAACAGGGGGGACACTACAATGAGCAGTTCTTC. The full variable domain, with the rest looked up from reference TRBV11-2 and TRBJ2-1, is EAGVAQSPRYKIIEKRQSVAFWCNPISGHATLYWYQQILGQGPKLLIQFQNNGVVDDSQLPKDRFSAERLKGVDSTLKIQPAKLEDSAVYLCASSLEQGGHYNEQFFGPGTRLTVL.